The clone carrying this T cell receptor beta chain occurred a few times. The antigen remains undetermined. Per germline, CDR1 SGHTA and CDR2 FQGNSA. The CDR3 is 13 residues long. The V and J ends lost 1 base and 7 bases respectively, with 9 bases between them. These data come from a study of beta chain features in type 1 diabetes. Overall study findings and caveats: For Type 1 diabetes patients, all four CD4+ subsets carried TCRB CDR3s that were moderately but significantly shorter. PCR might preferentially amplify shorter templates, equally in patients and controls. VDJ junctions from patients with type 1 diabetes contained fewer insertions and more deletions.

Expressed TCRB transcripts got sequenced, as all isolated RNA was reverse transcribed. Data came from immunoSEQ multiplex PCR; TCRdb stores just in-frame clones and leaves some out. The sample contains about 150,000 clones, approximately 8.7% of which appear only once. Sequencing was done on a sample of central memory CD4+ T cells from blood. This clonotype was sampled from a woman aged 25 to 45 with type 1 diabetes. The genes are TRBV7-2 and TRBJ2-3; D not certain. The chain's CDR3 is CASSLDSSNTQYF. The CDR3 DNA is TGTGCCAGCAGCTTAGACTCCTCCAATACGCAGTATTTT.